Presented here are 22 T cell receptor beta chains from one specimen sequenced in a study of blood T cells in healthy people across ages (dated by TCRdb to the mid-2010s). Library generation was performed with 5' RACE. The run used an Illumina HiSeq 2500. The second PCR ran for about 6 to 12 cycles and used a J-beta primer mix along with a sample-barcoded 5' primer. The raw public reads went through TCRdb reprocessing: fastp at Q25, MiXCR clone calling, in-frame beta chains kept. Each record represents a unique CDR3 protein, reported with the most common genes and DNA among its rows. The sample yields around 870,000 distinct CDR3 sequences; around 26% were counted once. Of the sample, roughly 17% is held by the ten largest clones. Sequencing was carried out using blood. The receptors derive from a woman of 80 years or more in good health.

Regarding this clonotype: A read error is possible here, since a much larger clone lies one base away. The V call is TRBV9, the J call TRBJ2-4; D is unclear. The CDR3 totals 15 residues. Trimming shortened V by 0 bases and J by 7 bases, and 14 bases separated the two germline ends. The germline V gene encodes CDR1 SGDLS and CDR2 YYNGEE. Written as DNA, the CDR3 is TGTGCCAGCAGCGTAGAGTCATGGGCTGGGAACATTCAGTACTTC. It yields the protein CASSVESWAGNIQYF.

This chain connects TRBV2 to TRBJ1-1; D is unclear. Trimming stripped 4 bases from V and 4 bases from J, with 13 bases between. The CDR3 loop spans 14 amino acids. The germline gives CDR1 SNHLY, CDR2 FYNNEI. The CDR3 DNA reads as TGTGCCAGCAGTGCCCGTGATAAGGGCACTGAAGCTTTCTTT. Its protein product is CASSARDKGTEAFF.

The sample holds many counts of this clonotype. V is TRBV5-1 and J is TRBJ2-5; 7 nucleotides match TRBD1. CDR3 length: 14 residues. The trim removed 5 bases at V and 2 bases at J, leaving 6 bases unmatched. CDR1 is SGHRS and CDR2 is YFSETQ in the germline V gene. CDR3 DNA: TGCGCCAGCAGTTCCGGGACAGCACAAGAGACCCAGTACTTC. It translates to CASSSGTAQETQYF. Combining the CDR3 with reference TRBV5-1 and TRBJ2-5 gives the whole variable domain KAGVTQTPRYLIKTRGQQVTLSCSPISGHRSVSWYQQTPGQGLQFLFEYFSETQRNKGNFPGRFSGRQFSNSRSEMNVSTLELGDSALYLCASSSGTAQETQYFGPGTRLLVL.

This clonotype was found many times. This chain uses TRBV7-6 with TRBJ2-6, with D possibly TRBD1 on 5 matching bases. V lost 5 bases and J lost 0, with 8 bases in between. There are 15 residues in the CDR3. Germline-derived CDR1 and CDR2 are SGHVS and FNYEAQ. The CDR3 here is CASSETDSGANVLTF. Here the CDR3 DNA reads TGTGCCAGCAGCGAGACAGACTCTGGGGCCAACGTCCTGACTTTC.

Many counts were recorded for this clonotype. The chain employs TRBV12-3 or TRBV12-4 and TRBJ2-2; D is unresolved. This CDR3 contains 15 residues. Trimming shortened V by 6 bases and J by 4 bases, and 15 bases separated the two germline ends. The CDR3 DNA is TGTGCCAGCAGAAAAGACACATCCTTCACCGGGGAGCTGTTTTTT. The encoded protein is CASRKDTSFTGELFF.

There are a few counts of this clonotype. This chain connects TRBV5-4 to TRBJ1-1, with TRBD1 identical over 9 bases. The junction had 10 bases not matched to a gene; V was cut back by 7 bases and J by 6 bases. This CDR3 has 14 residues. Germline V lookup: CDR1 SGHNT, CDR2 YYREEE (reference sequence). The CDR3 loop reads CASGTGTGNSEAFF. The CDR3 bases are TGTGCCAGCGGGACCGGGACAGGGAATTCTGAAGCTTTCTTT.

Ten or more counts support this clonotype. Here the CDR3 DNA reads TGTGCCAGTAGTATGGATCGCGGACCCGTCTCCTACAATGAGCAGTTCTTC. Amino acids: CASSMDRGPVSYNEQFF. The J gene is TRBJ2-1, the V gene TRBV19; D remains unclear. The CDR3 totals 17 residues. V was shortened by 3 bases and J by 0 bases, with 15 bases between the two germline ends. CDR1 and CDR2 from the germline V gene are LNHDA and SQIVND (reference sequence). The full variable domain, rest sourced from reference TRBV19 and TRBJ2-1, is DGGITQSPKYLFRKEGQNVTLSCEQNLNHDAMYWYRQDPGQGLRLIYYSQIVNDFQKGDIAEGYSVSREKKESFPLTVTSAQKNPTAFYLCASSMDRGPVSYNEQFFGPGTRLTVL.

This clonotype came up many times. The rearrangement joins TRBV6-6 to TRBJ2-7, with D possibly TRBD2 on 6 matching bases. Germline V lookup: CDR1 MNHNY, CDR2 SVGAGI (reference sequence). The ends were cut back, 4 bases at V and 3 bases at J, with 10 bases in the middle. CDR3 length: 13 amino acids. For the CDR3, the DNA is TGTGCCAGCAGTTCCCAGACTAGCTACGAGCAGTACTTC. This codes for CASSSQTSYEQYF.

This clonotype was seen a few times. This may arise from a read error, as a much more abundant clone is one base away. The chain is built from TRBV27 and TRBJ2-1; 9 bases map to TRBD1. The J call may be incorrect, as the DNA end agrees better with TRBJ2-7. Per germline, CDR1 MNHEY and CDR2 SMNVEV (reference sequence). The CDR3 has 16 residues. The CDR3 is CASSLSRTGVYNEQYF. The DNA of the CDR3 is TGTGCCAGCAGTTTATCTCGGACAGGGGTATACAATGAGCAGTACTTC.

This clonotype occurred many times. The rearrangement joins TRBV30 to TRBJ2-5, with 8 bases that match TRBD1. V shed 4 bases, J shed 5 bases, and the junction held 12 bases outside the gene matches. The CDR3 is made up of 15 amino acids. CDR1 and CDR2 (germline): GTSNPN, SVGIG (reference sequence). In nucleotides, the CDR3 is TGTGCCTGGAACTTACCGACAGGGGTAATGGAGACCCAGTACTTC. This translates into CAWNLPTGVMETQYF.

This clonotype was counted ten times or more. This chain uses TRBV20-1 with TRBJ1-5; D remains unclear. Germline CDR1 is DFQATT and CDR2 is SNEGSKA (reference sequence). V lost 1 base, J lost 2 bases, and 9 bases lay in between. CDR3 length: 14 residues. The CDR3 DNA reads TGCAGTGCTAGAGGACTCGTGGGCAATCAGCCCCAGCATTTT. Amino acids: CSARGLVGNQPQHF.

In regard to this clonotype: The limits of the CDR3 on the DNA are not certain, so only TCRdb's listed CDR3 is given. The V gene is TRBV7-8, the J gene TRBJ2-1; the table names TRBD1, a call not compared with the DNA. The CDR3 spans 13 residues, counting both ends. Per germline, CDR1 SGHVS and CDR2 FQNEAQ. The chain's CDR3 is CASSDFGPDEQFF.

This clonotype was recorded at least ten times. V is TRBV12-3 or TRBV12-4 and J is TRBJ2-5, with 8 bases lining up with TRBD1. The trim removed 7 bases at V and 5 bases at J, leaving 9 bases unmatched. This CDR3 comprises 14 residues. In DNA, the CDR3 is TGTGCCAGCAATTCCAGGGGGCCGGGGGAGACCCAGTACTTC. Translation gives CASNSRGPGETQYF.

This clonotype was counted ten times or more. This sequence joins TRBV24-1 and TRBJ2-1; TRBD2 matches 8 bases. Trimming cost V 3 bases and J 5 bases; bases outside gene matches: 5. The germline CDR1 and CDR2 sequences are KGHDR and SFDVKD. The CDR3 runs 15 residues. DNA for the CDR3: TGTGCCACCAGTGATCCGGGGGGGCCTGACAATGAGCAGTTCTTC. It translates to CATSDPGGPDNEQFF.

This clonotype was seen more than once but under ten times. This chain uses TRBV28 with TRBJ1-6; D unclear. CDR3 length: 13 residues. Germline V gene data show CDR1 as MDHEN and CDR2 as SYDVKM. V was clipped by 4 bases and J by 6 bases, with 7 bases between them. CDR3 DNA sequence: TGTGCCAGCAGTTCCGAGTTTAATTCACCCCTCCACTTT. Its protein is CASSSEFNSPLHF. Full variable domain (remainder filled in from reference TRBV28 and TRBJ1-6): DVKVTQSSRYLVKRTGEKVFLECVQDMDHENMFWYRQDPGLGLRLIYFSYDVKMKEKGDIPEGYSVSREKKERFSLILESASTNQTSMYLCASSSEFNSPLHFGNGTRLTVT.

On this clonotype: This may arise from a read error, as a much more abundant clone is one base away. For the CDR3, the DNA is TGTGCCACCAGTGCCTTACGGGACAGCTACAATGAGCAGTACTTC. Translated, it gives CATSALRDSYNEQYF. The chain carries TRBV24-1 and TRBJ2-1; 7 bases are a match to TRBD1. The end of the DNA fits TRBJ2-7 better, so the J call may be wrong. The CDR3 consists of 15 residues. CDR1 and CDR2 from the germline V gene are KGHDR and SFDVKD.

This clonotype has only a few counts. A much larger clone lies one base from this, so it may be a read error. The chain employs TRBV20-1 and TRBJ1-2; maybe TRBD1 (5 bases). This CDR3 contains 11 residues. From germline, CDR1 is DFQATT and CDR2 SNEGSKA (reference sequence). The CDR3 sequence: CRAGEGYGYTF. Here the CDR3 DNA reads TGCAGGGCTGGGGAGGGGTATGGCTACACCTTC.

V usage is TRBV12-3 or TRBV12-4 and J usage is TRBJ2-5, with TRBD2 matching 14 bases. This CDR3 has 16 amino acids. Trimming at V came to 0 bases and at J to 11 bases, leaving 8 bases not matched to a gene. CDR3 DNA sequence: TGTGCCAGCAGTTTAGCGGGACTAGCGGGAGCTGGTGAGCAGTACTTC. This gives the protein CASSLAGLAGAGEQYF.

In the case of this clonotype: A much larger clone differs by one base, so this may be a read error. The chain combines TRBV20-1 with TRBJ2-3; 11 nucleotides align to TRBD2. The length of the CDR3 is 14 residues. Germline loops: CDR1 DFQATT, CDR2 SNEGSKA (reference sequence). CDR3 sequence: CSASLAGGQYTQDF. The CDR3 DNA reads as TGCAGTGCTAGCTTAGCGGGGGGGCAATATACGCAGGATTTT.

V and J are TRBV4-1 and TRBJ2-7; TRBD2 matches 10 bases. The CDR3 spans 15 residues. Germline values: CDR1 MGHRA, CDR2 YSYEKL. Trimming removed 3 bases from V and 7 bases from J; junction bases left unmatched: 9. CDR3 DNA: TGCGCCAGCAGCCAGAAAACTAGCGGGGACAATGAGCAGTACTTC. It translates to CASSQKTSGDNEQYF.

CDR3 in amino acids: CASSQDSGHNNQPQHF. CDR3 in DNA: TGCGCCAGCAGCCAAGATAGTGGACACAACAATCAGCCCCAGCATTTT. The rearrangement links TRBV4-1 to TRBJ1-5; TRBD1 is a possible D gene (5 bases). Germline-derived CDR1 and CDR2 are MGHRA and YSYEKL. Trimming took 0 bases from V and 3 from J, leaving 12 bases between them. This CDR3 is 16 amino acids long.

This clonotype was picked up many times. The chain carries TRBV4-1 and TRBJ2-1, with TRBD2 as a possible D gene (6 bases). Between the trimmed V and J ends, which lost 1 base and 2 bases, there was a span of 12 bases. This CDR3 has 16 residues. CDR1 and CDR2 from the germline V gene are MGHRA and YSYEKL. CDR3 coding DNA: TGCGCCAGCAGCCAAGGGGGACTCCCGCCCTACAATGAGCAGTTCTTC. This codes for CASSQGGLPPYNEQFF.